The 29 T cell receptor beta chains below all came from one sample that was sequenced in a study of cytotoxic CD8 clonotypes in ibrutinib-treated CLL. Assay used: immunoSEQ multiplex PCR; TCRdb lists only in-frame clones, some missing. The sample yields a few hundred thousand clones, 80% seen once. The source was PBMCs, collected before ibrutinib treatment. These receptors originate from a human donor with chronic lymphocytic leukemia.

CDR3 residues: CASSYSKQHYEQYF. For the CDR3, the DNA is TGTGCCAGCAGTTACTCGAAACAGCACTACGAGCAGTACTTC. The chain combines TRBV6-6 with TRBJ2-7; D call uncertain. V was pared by 0 bases and J by 3 bases, with 9 bases between. The CDR3 runs to 14 residues. Germline CDR1 and CDR2: MNHNY and SVGAGI (reference sequence).

Only a few counts were recorded for this clone. J is TRBJ2-1 and V is TRBV9; D is unclear. The CDR3 covers 19 residues. Germline V lookup: CDR1 SGDLS, CDR2 YYNGEE. V shed 4 bases and J shed 4 bases, with 27 bases lying between them. The CDR3 DNA reads as TGTGCCAGCAGCCCCAAACGGGTTAGGGCAGTCAGCTTATACAATGAGCAGTTCTTC. Protein: CASSPKRVRAVSLYNEQFF.

The chain carries TRBV25-1 and TRBJ2-2, with 9 bases matching TRBD2. The V and J ends lost 2 bases and 5 bases, in that order; junction bases with no gene match: 3. Germline CDR1 is MGHDK and CDR2 is SYGVNS. The CDR3 totals 15 residues. CDR3 sequence (DNA): TGTGCCAGCAGTGAAGTAGCGGGAGATACCGGGGAGCTGTTTTTT. This encodes CASSEVAGDTGELFF.

This chain uses TRBV30 with TRBJ2-7; the D is unclear. The CDR3 consists of 13 residues. Germline CDR1 reads GTSNPN; CDR2 reads SVGIG (reference sequence). The CDR3, as DNA: TGTGCATCCCTGAGAAACAGTAACTACGAGCAGTACTTC. It yields the protein CASLRNSNYEQYF.

The chain joins TRBV14 to TRBJ2-3, with TRBD2 identical over 10 bases. The germline CDR1 and CDR2 sequences are SGHDN and FVKESK. V shed 0 bases, J shed 2 bases, and the junction held 2 bases outside the gene matches. The CDR3 covers 16 residues. The CDR3 spells CASSQELAGITDTQYF. DNA of the CDR3: TGTGCCAGCAGCCAAGAACTAGCGGGGATCACAGATACGCAGTATTTT.

Only one count was recorded for this clone. V and J are TRBV30 and TRBJ2-5, with TRBD2 matching 9 bases. Germline CDR1 GTSNPN, CDR2 SVGIG (reference sequence). This CDR3 is 16 amino acids long. With 0 bases clipped from V and 4 bases from J, the junction kept 9 bases outside the gene matches. Here the CDR3 DNA reads TGTGCCTGGAGTGTATATAGCGGGAGAGAGGTAGAGACCCAGTACTTC. It codes for CAWSVYSGREVETQYF.

The CDR3: CASSSGQGISYNEQFF. The CDR3 DNA sequence: TGTGCCAGCAGTTCTGGACAGGGGATCTCCTACAATGAGCAGTTCTTC. The rearrangement links TRBV28 to TRBJ2-1, with TRBD1 matching over 9 bases. The CDR3 is 16 amino acids. The junction had 4 bases not matched to a gene; V was cut back by 4 bases and J by 0 bases. Germline V lookup: CDR1 MDHEN, CDR2 SYDVKM.

This clone was observed a few times. This chain uses TRBV2 with TRBJ1-4; 8 positions match TRBD1. This CDR3 comprises 12 residues. Germline V lookup: CDR1 SNHLY, CDR2 FYNNEI. After removal of 10 bases from V and 8 bases from J, the junction contained 6 bases not matched to a gene. CDR3 in amino acids: CATAQGEEKLFF. The CDR3, as DNA: TGTGCCACCGCACAGGGGGAAGAAAAACTGTTTTTT.

The rearrangement uses TRBV6-5 and TRBJ2-7; 8 bases map to TRBD2. CDR1 is MNHEY and CDR2 is SVGAGI in the germline V gene. The CDR3 has 15 residues. J gave up 4 bases and V 2 bases, and 7 bases lay outside the gene matches. CDR3 residues: CASSYRETSVYEQYF. The CDR3 coding sequence is TGTGCCAGCAGTTACCGGGAGACTAGCGTGTACGAGCAGTACTTC.

The chain combines TRBV4-1 with TRBJ2-4; the D gene is possibly TRBD2 (7 bases). The CDR3 contains 17 residues. The ends were cut back, 4 bases at V and 1 base at J, with 17 bases in the middle. Germline V gene data show CDR1 as MGHRA and CDR2 as YSYEKL. In DNA, the CDR3 is TGCGCCAGCAGCCCTGGGGGGGCCAGGACGGCCAAAAACATTCAGTACTTC. It is translated as CASSPGGARTAKNIQYF.

The chain links TRBV7-9 to TRBJ1-2, with D possibly matching TRBD1 (6 bases). This CDR3 is built from 14 residues. Germline V gene lookup returns CDR1 SEHNR and CDR2 FQNEAQ (reference sequence). V dropped 5 bases and J dropped 1 base, with 11 bases sitting between them. CDR3 bases: TGTGCCAGCAGCCGGGGGCAGGTTAACTATGGCTACACCTTC. This sequence encodes CASSRGQVNYGYTF. The variable domain in full, completed from reference TRBV7-9 and TRBJ1-2, reads DTGVSQNPRHKITKRGQNVTFRCDPISEHNRLYWYRQTLGQGPEFLTYFQNEAQLEKSRLLSDRFSAERPKGSFSTLEIQRTEQGDSAMYLCASSRGQVNYGYTFGSGTRLTVV.

The chain carries TRBV7-2 and TRBJ2-3; D gene unclear. CDR3 length: 12 amino acids. V lost 5 bases and J 8 bases, leaving 11 bases between the germline ends. The germline V gene has CDR1 SGHTA and CDR2 FQGNSA. The CDR3 region is CASSTPGGTQYF. The CDR3 DNA follows: TGTGCCAGCAGCACCCCAGGCGGTACGCAGTATTTT.

The rearrangement links TRBV5-1 to TRBJ1-3; D gene unclear. CDR1 is SGHRS, CDR2 YFSETQ, per germline. This CDR3 spans 16 amino acids. The ends were cut back, 2 bases at V and 4 bases at J, with 16 bases in the middle. Here the CDR3 reads CASSLTGPSRGNTIYF. The DNA of the CDR3 is TGCGCCAGCAGCTTAACCGGGCCCTCAAGAGGAAACACCATATATTTT.

This sequence joins TRBV27 and TRBJ1-2, with 8 bases identical to TRBD1. The CDR3 covers 14 residues. The J segment lost 7 bases and the V segment lost 5 bases, leaving 9 bases of the junction unmatched. CDR1 and CDR2 (germline): MNHEY, SMNVEV (reference sequence). CDR3 in amino acids: CASSPSTGEGGYTF. In DNA form, the CDR3 reads TGTGCCAGCAGTCCCTCGACAGGGGAAGGTGGCTACACCTTC.

This clone has a single count. This chain connects TRBV7-3 to TRBJ2-1; 9 bases are shared with TRBD2. The length of the CDR3 is 18 residues. V was clipped by 2 bases and J by 0 bases; unmatched bases: 8. Germline assignment: CDR1 SGHTA and CDR2 FQGTGA. Here the CDR3 DNA reads TGTGCCAGCAGCTTATTAGCGGGAGCGGGAAGCTCCTACAATGAGCAGTTCTTC. Residues: CASSLLAGAGSSYNEQFF. The full variable domain, completed using reference TRBV7-3 and TRBJ2-1, is GAGVSQTPSNKVTEKGKYVELRCDPISGHTALYWYRQSLGQGPEFLIYFQGTGAADDSGLPNDRFFAVRPEGSVSTLKIQRTERGDSAVYLCASSLLAGAGSSYNEQFFGPGTRLTVL.

CDR3 DNA: TGTGCCAGCAGCTTTGGGGACCCACGTTACCAAGAGACCCAGTACTTC. It encodes CASSFGDPRYQETQYF. The V and J genes are TRBV7-9 and TRBJ2-5; tentatively, D is TRBD1 or TRBD2 (5 bases each). CDR1 is SEHNR and CDR2 is FQNEAQ in the germline V gene (reference sequence). This CDR3 has 16 residues. V dropped 3 bases and J dropped 0 bases, with 14 bases sitting between them.

The genes are TRBV14 and TRBJ2-7; D is ambiguous. This CDR3 is built from 15 residues. V lost 0 bases, J lost 2 bases, and 11 bases lay in between. CDR1 and CDR2 (germline): SGHDN, FVKESK. The CDR3 protein is CASSQDRSAAYEQYF. DNA of the CDR3: TGTGCCAGCAGCCAAGATAGGTCAGCCGCCTACGAGCAGTACTTC.

This clone has a single count. This chain uses TRBV2 with TRBJ1-3; a possible D gene is TRBD1 (5 bases). Trimming stripped 6 bases from V and 14 bases from J, with 17 bases between. CDR3 length equals 12 residues. Germline V gene data show CDR1 as SNHLY and CDR2 as FYNNEI. This CDR3 reads CASRGLRTMVYF. DNA for the CDR3: TGTGCCAGCAGGGGGCTAAGGACCATGGTATATTTT.

The V gene is TRBV7-9, the J gene TRBJ2-7; 8 bases agree with TRBD1. The ends lost 5 bases at V and 3 bases at J; junction bases unmatched: 12. Germline V gives CDR1 SEHNR, CDR2 FQNEAQ (reference sequence). The CDR3 covers 16 residues. The CDR3 coding sequence is TGTGCCAGCAGCCTTGGACAGGGAAGTTTGCTCTACGAGCAGTACTTC. Residues: CASSLGQGSLLYEQYF.

This rearrangement joins TRBV7-2 to TRBJ2-7, with a weak D call TRBD2 (7 bases). Between the trimmed V and J ends, which lost 1 base and 5 bases, there was a span of 27 bases. In germline, CDR1 is SGHTA, CDR2 FQGNSA. The CDR3 totals 19 residues. The CDR3 spells CASSLVIRRGPLSRDEQYF. CDR3 in DNA: TGTGCCAGCAGCTTAGTGATCCGGCGGGGGCCACTATCCAGGGACGAGCAGTACTTC.

A few counts support this clone. This chain uses TRBV4-3 with TRBJ1-4; maybe TRBD1 (6 bases). V was trimmed by 3 bases and J by 7 bases, leaving 18 bases between them. In germline, CDR1 is LGHNA, CDR2 YSLEER. CDR3 length: 16 residues. The CDR3 loop reads CASSQHVGGYGEKLFF. CDR3 bases: TGCGCCAGCAGCCAGCACGTAGGGGGTTACGGTGAAAAACTGTTTTTT.

The J gene is TRBJ2-3, the V gene TRBV27; possible D gene TRBD2, 5 bases. Germline lookup yields CDR1 MNHEY and CDR2 SMNVEV (reference sequence). This CDR3 region has 14 residues. Trimming took off 5 bases at V and 0 bases at J, with 9 bases between the two ends. The CDR3 spells CASSRWTSTDTQYF. CDR3 DNA: TGTGCCAGCAGTAGGTGGACTAGCACAGATACGCAGTATTTT.

This chain uses TRBV12-5 with TRBJ2-7, with 9 bases fitting TRBD1. There are 20 residues in the CDR3. CDR1 LGHNT and CDR2 FRNRAP come from the germline V gene. With 0 bases clipped from V and 3 bases from J, the junction kept 18 bases outside the gene matches. In DNA, the CDR3 is TGTGCTAGTGGTTTGGTATTGAGGACAGGGGATATTTATACCATCTACGAGCAGTACTTC. This codes for CASGLVLRTGDIYTIYEQYF. Variable domain in full (rest from reference TRBV12-5 and TRBJ2-7): DARVTQTPRHKVTEMGQEVTMRCQPILGHNTVFWYRQTMMQGLELLAYFRNRAPLDDSGMPKDRFSAEMPDATLATLKIQPSEPRDSAVYFCASGLVLRTGDIYTIYEQYFGPGTRLTVT.

As for this clone: Different DNA sequences within this sample yield the same CDR3. The chain joins TRBV11-2 to TRBJ1-1; possibly TRBD1 for D (6 bases). Germline CDR1 SGHAT, CDR2 FQNNGV. The length of the CDR3 is 14 residues. The V gene lost 4 bases and the J gene lost 0 bases, with 9 bases spanning the gap. The CDR3 protein is CASSSTGLNTEAFF. The CDR3 DNA reads as TGTGCCAGCAGCTCTACAGGGTTGAACACTGAAGCTTTCTTT.

This clone was seen just once. The chain is built from TRBV28 and TRBJ1-4, with TRBD1 identical over 9 bases. Losses at the gene ends were 5 bases for V and 11 bases for J; bases not matched to a gene: 12. This CDR3 spans 15 amino acids. CDR1 and CDR2 from the germline V gene are MDHEN and SYDVKM. The CDR3 DNA reads TGTGCCAGCAGTCCAAACCCGGGACAGGGACAGAAACTGTTTTTT. It specifies CASSPNPGQGQKLFF.

The rearrangement links TRBV15 to TRBJ2-7; D tentatively fits TRBD1 or TRBD2 (5 bases each). Germline CDR1 is LNHNV and CDR2 is YYDKDF (reference sequence). CDR3 length: 17 amino acids. V dropped 3 bases and J dropped 2 bases, with 20 bases sitting between them. The CDR3 protein is CATSSPLGVAPTYEQYF. The CDR3 coding sequence is TGTGCCACCAGCAGCCCCCTGGGGGTAGCCCCAACCTACGAGCAGTACTTC.

V usage is TRBV2 and J usage is TRBJ1-5, with TRBD1 matching over 7 bases. The CDR3 has 17 residues. With V trimmed by 2 bases and J by 0 bases, 7 bases remained unmatched. CDR1 SNHLY and CDR2 FYNNEI come from the germline V gene. The CDR3 sequence is CASSERDSYYSNQPQHF. CDR3 in DNA: TGTGCCAGCAGTGAAAGGGACAGTTATTATAGCAATCAGCCCCAGCATTTT.

The genes are TRBV15 and TRBJ2-7; the D gene is possibly TRBD1 (6 bases). The CDR3 has 14 residues. Germline V gene sequence: CDR1 LNHNV, CDR2 YYDKDF (reference sequence). V lost 5 bases and J lost 5, with 16 bases in between. The CDR3 DNA sequence: TGTGCCACCAGCCCTCGACAGGAGCACCACGAGCAGTACTTC. It yields the protein CATSPRQEHHEQYF. The entire variable domain, with the rest obtained from reference TRBV15 and TRBJ2-7, is as follows: DAMVIQNPRYQVTQFGKPVTLSCSQTLNHNVMYWYQQKSSQAPKLLFHYYDKDFNNEADTPDNFQSRRPNTSFCFLDIRSPGLGDTAMYLCATSPRQEHHEQYFGPGTRLTVT.

The chain recombines TRBV9 with TRBJ1-2; 7 positions match TRBD1. Germline loops: CDR1 SGDLS, CDR2 YYNGEE. The CDR3 length is 16 residues. Trimming at V came to 0 bases and at J to 7 bases, leaving 12 bases not matched to a gene. In DNA, the CDR3 is TGTGCCAGCAGCGTAGCTACGGGCAGGGGGTTAAGTGGCTACACCTTC. It translates to CASSVATGRGLSGYTF.